This is a list of T cell receptor beta chains from one sample in a study of early T cells in non-severe SARS-CoV-2 infection. TCRdb recomputed calls from the 5' RACE reads with MiXCR, one row per CDR3 protein. The sample yields some 81,000 distinct CDR3 sequences, around 17% seen once. Sequenced material: whole blood. Every receptor here comes from an adult who was a healthcare worker with PCR-confirmed SARS-CoV-2 infection or an uninfected control (not recorded which). The CDR3 runs from the conserved cysteine through the conserved F or W. D genes are given only for firm matches. Only some rows state a clone size, as once, few, many or a class for expanded clones.

d_call	j_call	v_call	clone_size	cdr3_nt	cdr3_aa
.	TRBJ2-1	TRBV30	.	TGTGCCTGGAGTCCGACAACTTACAATGAGCAGTTCTTC	CAWSPTTYNEQFF
.	TRBJ1-1	TRBV29-1	.	TGCAGCGTTGAAGATCCTGGTCAGGGAGCTTTCTTT	CSVEDPGQGAFF
.	TRBJ1-5	TRBV19	.	TGTGCCAGTAGTATGGCGGAGGGCAGACTTCTGCCCCAGCATTTT	CASSMAEGRLLPQHF
TRBD2	TRBJ2-1	TRBV2	few	TGTGCCATTACCGGGACTAGCGGGAGTCATTTTGAGCAGTTCTTC	CAITGTSGSHFEQFF
.	TRBJ1-1	TRBV30	.	TGTGCCTGGAGGGCGGGATCCGTGAACACTGAAGCTTTCTTT	CAWRAGSVNTEAFF
.	TRBJ2-1	TRBV6-1	few	TGTGCCAGCAGTGAATGGTGGAGCGGGCGTGAGCAGTTCTTC	CASSEWWSGREQFF
.	TRBJ2-7	TRBV2	few	TGTGCCAGCAGCGTGGCCGAATCCTACGAGCAGTACTTC	CASSVAESYEQYF
.	TRBJ2-5	TRBV29-1	.	TGCAGCGTTGTCGGAGGGGGACTACCTGTCCAAGAGACCCAGTACTTC	CSVVGGGLPVQETQYF
.	TRBJ2-7	TRBV6-5	.	TGTTCCAGCAGCCGCAATAAAGGGGACTACGAGCAGTACTTC	CSSSRNKGDYEQYF
.	TRBJ1-1	TRBV6-5	.	TGTGCCAGCAGTTACGGGGAGGGTTCGAGGACTGAAGCTTTCTTT	CASSYGEGSRTEAFF
TRBD2	TRBJ2-1	TRBV20-1	.	TGCAGTGCTAGTTTTTCTAGCGGGGGGGACTACAATGAGCAGTTCTTC	CSASFSSGGDYNEQFF
.	TRBJ2-4	TRBV7-2	few	TGTGCCAGCAGCTTAGCGGGGGTCGGAGGCAAAAACATTCAGTACTTC	CASSLAGVGGKNIQYF
.	TRBJ2-1	TRBV5-5	few	TGTGCCAGCAGCTACAGGGACAATGAGCAGTTCTTC	CASSYRDNEQFF
.	TRBJ1-5	TRBV19	few	TGTGCCAGTAGTCGCGGGCTTACGAATCAGCCCCAGCATTTT	CASSRGLTNQPQHF
.	TRBJ1-1	TRBV7-8	few	TGTGCCAGCAGCCCGGGCCTTTTGAACACTGAAGCTTTCTTT	CASSPGLLNTEAFF
TRBD1	TRBJ1-5	TRBV20-1	.	TGCAGTGCGGGACAGGGGTTCAATCAGCCCCAGCATTTT	CSAGQGFNQPQHF
TRBD1	TRBJ2-1	TRBV7-3	few	TGTGCCAGCAGCCCCGGGACAGGGGGACGGGGAGGGCCTCGTGTCCACAATGAGCAGTTCTTC	CASSPGTGGRGGPRVHNEQFF
.	TRBJ1-1	TRBV7-9	few	TGTGCCAGCAGCCCCCAGGGGAGGGTGGGGAACACTGAAGCTTTCTTT	CASSPQGRVGNTEAFF
.	TRBJ1-1	TRBV18	.	TGTGCCAGCTCACCCGCAGTGACAGGGAACACTGAAGCTTTCTTT	CASSPAVTGNTEAFF
TRBD1	TRBJ1-2	TRBV6-6	.	TGTGCCAGCACCCGCCCGGGACAGATCTATGGCTACACCTTC	CASTRPGQIYGYTF
.	TRBJ2-7	TRBV5-1	many	TGCGCCAGCAGCTTAGGGGAGTACTACGAGCAGTACTTC	CASSLGEYYEQYF
.	TRBJ2-1	TRBV18	.	TGTGCCAGCTCATCTGGACAGACTGTATACAATGAGCAGTTCTTC	CASSSGQTVYNEQFF
.	TRBJ2-7	TRBV3-1	few	TGTGCCAGCAGCCAAGGCCGGGGTGGGTCCTACGAGCAGTACTTC	CASSQGRGGSYEQYF
.	TRBJ1-3	TRBV7-2	.	TGTGCCAGCAGCCAGCTTGCTGAAAACACCATATATTTT	CASSQLAENTIYF
TRBD2	TRBJ2-7	TRBV5-6	many	TGTGCCAGCAGCTTGCCTAGCGGGAGGTTCTCCTACGAGCAGTACTTC	CASSLPSGRFSYEQYF
TRBD2	TRBJ2-7	TRBV6-6	.	TGTGCCAGCAGTTACGGTGGCGGGGGGAGTCCGGGGGAGCAGTACTTC	CASSYGGGGSPGEQYF
.	TRBJ1-6	TRBV19	.	TGTGCCACCACAAGCGCCCAGGCCCCAAATTCACCCCTCCACTTT	CATTSAQAPNSPLHF
TRBD1	TRBJ2-7	TRBV11-2	few	TGTGCCAGCAGGGGACAGGGGTACGAGCAGTACTTC	CASRGQGYEQYF
.	TRBJ1-3	TRBV7-8	.	TGTGCCAGCAGCACCTCCGACACGAGCTCTGGAAACACCATATATTTT	CASSTSDTSSGNTIYF
.	TRBJ1-1	TRBV5-5	.	TGTGCCAGCAGTCCAGACACATCGAACACTGAAGCTTTCTTT	CASSPDTSNTEAFF
.	TRBJ1-1	TRBV28	.	TGTGCCAGCAGTTCCGGTGGGGCACGCATGAACACTGAAGCTTTCTTT	CASSSGGARMNTEAFF
TRBD2	TRBJ2-5	TRBV5-1	few	TGCGCCAGCTGTTATAGCGGGAAACCTCAAGAGACCCAGTACTTC	CASCYSGKPQETQYF
TRBD1	TRBJ1-1	TRBV12-3/TRBV12-4	few	TGTGCCAGCAGTCGCCCGGGACAGGGGCACTCTGAAGCTTTCTTT	CASSRPGQGHSEAFF
TRBD1	TRBJ2-7	TRBV28	few	TGTGCCGGTTCCGGGACAGGGGGCTACGAGCAGTACTTC	CAGSGTGGYEQYF
.	TRBJ2-7	TRBV12-5	few	TGTGCTAGTGGCCTAACAGGGGACTCGGGGCAGTACTTC	CASGLTGDSGQYF
.	TRBJ1-1	TRBV6-6	.	TGTGCCAGCAGTTACTGGGTTCTGTCTGAAGCTTTCTTT	CASSYWVLSEAFF
TRBD2	TRBJ2-1	TRBV5-1	few	TGCGCCAGCAGCTTGAGTAGCGGGAAATACAATGAGCAGTTCTTC	CASSLSSGKYNEQFF
.	TRBJ2-1	TRBV12-3/TRBV12-4	few	TGTGCCAGCAGTTCCTGGGACCTCGGGCAGTTCTTC	CASSSWDLGQFF
TRBD2	TRBJ2-1	TRBV7-9	.	TGTGCCAGCAGCGTAGCGGGGGAGAAATACAATGAGCAGTTCTTC	CASSVAGEKYNEQFF
.	TRBJ1-2	TRBV7-3	few	TGTGCCAGCAGCTTGGGCGGGATGGAGGGCTACACCTTC	CASSLGGMEGYTF
.	TRBJ1-1	TRBV10-3	few	TGTGCCACCACAGAACGAAACACTGAAGCTTTCTTT	CATTERNTEAFF
.	TRBJ2-7	TRBV20-1	few	TGCAGTGCTAACCCCGAATCTGGACAGCCCTACGAGCAGTACTTC	CSANPESGQPYEQYF
.	TRBJ2-2	TRBV24-1	.	TGTGCCACCAGTGGATGGCGACAGGGGAGGGATAGCGGGAGCATCGGGGAGCTGTTTTTT	CATSGWRQGRDSGSIGELFF
.	TRBJ2-1	TRBV11-2	.	TGTGCCAGCAGCTTGAACAGAGACAATGAGCAGTTCTTC	CASSLNRDNEQFF
.	TRBJ2-1	TRBV24-1	.	TGTGCCACCAGTGATTCCGCCGGGACTCTACAGTGGGGCTCCTACAATGAGCAGTTCTTC	CATSDSAGTLQWGSYNEQFF